This T cell receptor beta chain was obtained from a study of control samples from healthy donors and cancer patients. In germline, CDR1 is SGHDN, CDR2 FVKESK. The CDR3 runs 14 residues. V lost 4 bases and J lost 9, with 13 bases in between. Some clones are missing from TCRdb's copy, which holds only in-frame ones; the method was immunoSEQ multiplex PCR. The sample consists of around 18,000 clones, about 82% of them appearing once. This receptor was obtained from a woman in her 70s with colorectal cancer. The sequencing input was PBMCs. The chain joins TRBV14 to TRBJ1-6, with TRBD1 as a possible D gene (5 bases). CDR3 in DNA: TGTGCCAGCAGCCTACAGCGACAGCGTTCACCCCTCCACTTT. This codes for CASSLQRQRSPLHF.